This T cell receptor (beta chain) was identified during a study of regulatory T cells in long-lasting Graves disease. Building the TCR beta libraries relied on iRepertoire HTBI primers, and CDR3 regions underwent Arm-PCR. TCRdb re-analysed the multiplex PCR reads in MiXCR, keeping a single row per CDR3 protein. Of over 500,000 distinct CDR3 sequences listed, around 15% are singletons. The time point is: newly diagnosed GD, antithyroid drugs for less than 3 months. RNA isolated from PBMCs was used to make the TCR library. This CDR3 has 15 amino acids. V lost 2 bases and J 7 bases, leaving 18 bases between the germline ends. Germline V gene sequence: CDR1 MGHDK, CDR2 SYGVNS. A further study also used this sample, focusing on T cells in Graves' hyperthyroidism and ophthalmopathy.

V gene TRBV25-1 combines with J gene TRBJ2-7; no firm D call. The receptor was isolated from a man younger than 30 with Graves disease. The sample here was peripheral blood mononuclear cells (PBMCs), taken at new diagnosis, from a patient treated with antithyroid drugs. The CDR3 reads CASSEPRRSHNEQYF. The CDR3 DNA follows: TGTGCCAGCAGTGAACCGAGACGGTCCCACAATGAGCAGTACTTC.